This T cell receptor (beta chain) was identified during a study of blood T cell repertoires in COVID-19. The overall study: Some COVID-19 samples were acute and others convalescent; all came from the United States, Italy and Spain. T cells, B-cell-depleted T cells, or PBMCs provided the cDNA or gDNA that served as material.

In the original processing: How many nucleated cells were present was estimated from reference gene primer amplification. Profiling relied on immunoSEQ multiplex PCR, and the TCRdb table lists in-frame clones only, not all of them. Clone size and the V and J calls come from that table; the DNA yielded D and trimming. The profile shows 150,000 to 200,000 clones, over 65% of them singletons. There are 13 residues in the CDR3. The ends were cut back, 4 bases at V and 4 bases at J, with 11 bases in the middle. Germline values: CDR1 SGHDT, CDR2 YYEEEE. The clonotype comes from a man in his 60s with acute or convalescent COVID-19. The chain combines TRBV5-6 with TRBJ1-2; no clear D. The specimen sequenced was peripheral blood. The CDR3 DNA reads as TGTGCCAGCAGCGATAGAGGTAGCTATGGCTACACCTTC. It yields the protein CASSDRGSYGYTF.